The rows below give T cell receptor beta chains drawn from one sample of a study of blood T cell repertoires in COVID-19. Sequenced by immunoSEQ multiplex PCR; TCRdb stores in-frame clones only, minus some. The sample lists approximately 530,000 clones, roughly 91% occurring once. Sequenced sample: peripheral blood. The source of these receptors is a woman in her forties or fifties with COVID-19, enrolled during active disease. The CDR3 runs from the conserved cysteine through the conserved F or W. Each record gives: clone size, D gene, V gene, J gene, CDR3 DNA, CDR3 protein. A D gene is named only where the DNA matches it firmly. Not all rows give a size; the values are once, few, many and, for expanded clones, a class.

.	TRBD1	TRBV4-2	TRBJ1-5	TGTGCCAGCAGCCAAGAAAAAGACAGGGCGGGTCAGCCCCAGCATTTT	CASSQEKDRAGQPQHF
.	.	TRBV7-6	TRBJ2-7	TGTGCCAGCAGCAAGGGACTCCCCTACGAGCAGTACTTC	CASSKGLPYEQYF
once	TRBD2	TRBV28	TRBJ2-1	TGTGCCAGCAAAACAGTCTCTACTAGCGGGGGGGCTGCCTACAATGAGCAGTTCTTC	CASKTVSTSGGAAYNEQFF
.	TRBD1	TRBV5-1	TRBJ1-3	TGCGCCAGCAGCTTCGACAGGGGAGCTGGAAACACCATATATTTT	CASSFDRGAGNTIYF
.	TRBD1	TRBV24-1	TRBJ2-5	TGTGCCACCAGTGATTTCCTGTCTGGACAGGGAGATGAGACCCAGTACTTC	CATSDFLSGQGDETQYF
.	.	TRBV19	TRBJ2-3	TGTGCCAGTAAGAACAGGGGAGGAGATACGCAGTATTTT	CASKNRGGDTQYF
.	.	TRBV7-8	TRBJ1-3	TGTGCCAGCAGCTTAGCCGGGACTTTTTTTTCTGGAAACACCATATATTTT	CASSLAGTFFSGNTIYF
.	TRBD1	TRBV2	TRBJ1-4	TGTGCCAGCAATCTGGACAGGGGAGGAGAAAAACTGTTTTTT	CASNLDRGGEKLFF
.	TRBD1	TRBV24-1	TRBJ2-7	TGTGCCACCAGTGATGAGTCGGGCAGGGGGACCTACGAGCAGTACTTC	CATSDESGRGTYEQYF
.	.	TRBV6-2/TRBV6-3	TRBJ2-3	TGTGCCAGCAGTCCCCGGGTTAGCACAGATACGCAGTATTTT	CASSPRVSTDTQYF
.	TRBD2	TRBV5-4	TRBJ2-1	TGTGCCACCCGATTTAGCGGGGGGGACAATGAGCAGTTCTTC	CATRFSGGDNEQFF
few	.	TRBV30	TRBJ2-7	TGTGCCTCCATCTACGGGGGCGAGCAGTACTTC	CASIYGGEQYF
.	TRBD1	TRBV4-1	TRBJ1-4	TGCGCCAGCAGCCAACGGACAGGGAATGAAAAACTGTTTTTT	CASSQRTGNEKLFF
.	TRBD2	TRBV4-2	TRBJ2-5	TGTGCCAGCAGCCCGTCTGGACTAGTCGGGGTCGGAGAGACCCAGTACTTC	CASSPSGLVGVGETQYF
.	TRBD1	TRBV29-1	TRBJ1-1	TGCAGCGCCGGGACAGGGCGGGGAAGCGCTTTCTTT	CSAGTGRGSAFF
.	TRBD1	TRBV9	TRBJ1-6	TGTGCCAGCAGCCCCCGGGACAGGGGTGGTCTCCACTTT	CASSPRDRGGLHF
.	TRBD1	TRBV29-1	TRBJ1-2	TGCAGCGTTGAAGATCGGGGCCGGGACAGGGGGTTTAAGGGCTACACCTTC	CSVEDRGRDRGFKGYTF
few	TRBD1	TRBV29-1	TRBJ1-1	TGCAGCGTGGACACAGGGGGAAACACTGAAGCTTTCTTT	CSVDTGGNTEAFF